The 26 T cell receptor beta chains below all came from one sample that was sequenced in a study of T cells after yellow fever vaccination. TCRdb fed the 5' RACE reads into MiXCR, producing one record per CDR3 protein. The repertoire holds almost 600,000 distinct CDR3 sequences, with about 13% as singletons. The input for sequencing was PBMCs, taken on the day of the yellow fever booster vaccination. All receptors come from a man aged 25 to 40 who received the YFV17D yellow fever vaccine.

This clonotype was picked up a small number of times. V gene TRBV20-1 combines with J gene TRBJ1-1; D is ambiguous. Between the trimmed V and J ends, which lost 0 bases and 11 bases, there was a span of 13 bases. The CDR3 consists of 12 residues. Germline V CDR1 and CDR2: DFQATT, SNEGSKA (reference sequence). CDR3 in amino acids: CSARDGQWEAFF. CDR3 coding DNA: TGCAGTGCTAGAGATGGGCAGTGGGAGGCTTTCTTT.

This clonotype was found a few times. CDR3 sequence (DNA): TGCAGTGCTAGAGATCCGGGACAGGGGGGGAATGAGCAGTTCTTC. Its protein product is CSARDPGQGGNEQFF. This rearrangement joins TRBV20-1 to TRBJ2-1; 11 bases match TRBD1. Looked up from germline, CDR1 is DFQATT and CDR2 is SNEGSKA (reference sequence). Unmatched junction bases numbered 5, after V lost 0 bases and J lost 7 bases. This CDR3 comprises 15 residues.

The chain has TRBV20-1 and TRBJ2-1; the match to TRBD2 covers 10 bases. Looked up from germline, CDR1 is DFQATT and CDR2 is SNEGSKA (reference sequence). V trimming: 7 bases; J trimming: 4 bases; junction bases outside the gene matches: 7. This CDR3 contains 14 residues. The CDR3 nucleotides are TGCAGTGGGAGAGCGGGAGGGTCGTACAATGAGCAGTTCTTC. It translates to CSGRAGGSYNEQFF.

A few counts support this clonotype. The gene calls are TRBV7-2 and TRBJ2-2, with D perhaps matching TRBD2 (5 bases). CDR3 size: 17 residues. Trimming took off 3 bases at V and 0 bases at J, with 14 bases between the two ends. Germline loops: CDR1 SGHTA, CDR2 FQGNSA. CDR3 sequence: CASSFGGGPANTGELFF. The CDR3 DNA is TGTGCCAGCAGCTTTGGAGGAGGTCCCGCGAACACCGGGGAGCTGTTTTTT.

J is TRBJ2-1 and V is TRBV12-3 or TRBV12-4; 9 nucleotides align to TRBD2. The trim removed 6 bases at V and 2 bases at J, leaving 5 bases unmatched. The CDR3 is made up of 15 amino acids. The CDR3 DNA sequence: TGTGCCAGCAGCCGTAGCGGGGGAGCCTACAATGAGCAGTTCTTC. Amino acid sequence: CASSRSGGAYNEQFF.

The gene calls are TRBV18 and TRBJ2-1; TRBD1 aligns across 9 bases. The CDR3 is 15 amino acids. Looked up from germline, CDR1 is KGHSH and CDR2 is LQKENI. The V segment lost 4 bases and the J segment 6 bases; nucleotides outside the gene matches: 7. CDR3 sequence reads: CASSLPGQGFNEQFF. For the CDR3, the DNA is TGTGCCAGCTCACTTCCGGGACAGGGATTCAATGAGCAGTTCTTC.

The chain links TRBV7-8 to TRBJ1-1; D might be TRBD1 (5 bases). This CDR3 comprises 14 residues. Deletions cut 5 bases from V and 3 bases from J, with 13 bases between. Looked up from germline, CDR1 is SGHVS and CDR2 is FQNEAQ. CDR3 sequence: CASSPRQRHTEAFF. The CDR3 nucleotides are TGTGCCAGCAGCCCCCGACAGAGACACACTGAAGCTTTCTTT. The full variable domain, rest sourced from reference TRBV7-8 and TRBJ1-1, is GAGVSQSPRYKVAKRGQDVALRCDPISGHVSLFWYQQALGQGPEFLTYFQNEAQLDKSGLPSDRFFAERPEGSVSTLKIQRTQQEDSAVYLCASSPRQRHTEAFFGQGTRLTVV.

This clonotype occurred a few times. V is TRBV6-6 and J is TRBJ2-1; D is unresolved. CDR3 length equals 12 residues. The ends were cut back, 8 bases at V and 4 bases at J, with 9 bases in the middle. Per germline, CDR1 MNHNY and CDR2 SVGAGI (reference sequence). CDR3 sequence (DNA): TGTGCCAGCGATGCAGCGTACAATGAGCAGTTCTTC. The encoded protein is CASDAAYNEQFF.

The sample holds a few counts of this clonotype. The rearrangement joins TRBV7-2 to TRBJ2-5, with TRBD2 identical over 8 bases. V lost 4 bases, J lost 3 bases, and 10 bases stayed unmatched. Germline values: CDR1 SGHTA, CDR2 FQGNSA. The CDR3 is 16 residues long. The CDR3, as DNA: TGTGCCAGCAGCTGGGGGGTCGGGACTAGAGAAGAGACCCAGTACTTC. Translation: CASSWGVGTREETQYF.

There are a few counts of this clonotype. The gene calls are TRBV5-4 and TRBJ1-2, with D possibly matching TRBD1 (5 bases). V shed 4 bases and J shed 8 bases, with 15 bases lying between them. The CDR3 length is 13 residues. Germline assignment: CDR1 SGHNT and CDR2 YYREEE (reference sequence). CDR3 amino acids: CASSRQGLRGYTF. CDR3 nucleotides: TGTGCCAGCAGCCGGCAGGGTTTGCGCGGCTACACCTTC.

This sequence joins TRBV20-1 and TRBJ1-3, with 12 bases matching TRBD1. This CDR3 spans 15 amino acids. V shed 4 bases and J 7 bases; nucleotides not matched to a gene: 8. CDR1 and CDR2 (germline): DFQATT, SNEGSKA (reference sequence). The CDR3 spells CSATWDRGPGNTIYF. The DNA of the CDR3 is TGCAGTGCTACCTGGGACAGGGGGCCAGGGAACACCATATATTTT.

This clonotype was detected a few times. The rearrangement links TRBV5-1 to TRBJ1-1; no firm D call. Germline V CDR1 and CDR2: SGHRS, YFSETQ. CDR3 size: 15 residues. V was shortened by 2 bases and J by 0 bases, with 11 bases between the two germline ends. CDR3 region: CASSLFQGMNTEAFF. CDR3 coding DNA: TGCGCCAGCAGCTTATTTCAAGGAATGAACACTGAAGCTTTCTTT.

The genes are TRBV28 and TRBJ1-1, with 7 nucleotides matching TRBD1. Germline-derived CDR1 and CDR2 are MDHEN and SYDVKM. The J segment lost 4 bases and the V segment lost 3 bases, leaving 5 bases of the junction unmatched. The CDR3 spans 14 residues. The CDR3 here is CASSLGTGVTEAFF. The CDR3 region has the DNA TGTGCCAGCAGTTTGGGAACAGGGGTCACTGAAGCTTTCTTT.

This clonotype has a handful of counts. This chain links TRBV4-3 with TRBJ2-1; TRBD1 matches 8 bases. Unmatched junction bases numbered 6, after V lost 0 bases and J lost 2 bases. Germline CDR1 reads LGHNA; CDR2 reads YSLEER. The CDR3 is 17 residues long. In DNA form, the CDR3 reads TGCGCCAGCAGCCAAGACTTGACAGGGGCCACCTACAATGAGCAGTTCTTC. As protein: CASSQDLTGATYNEQFF.

This chain uses TRBV5-4 with TRBJ2-5, with 8 positions matching TRBD1. Germline trimming cut 2 bases from V and 4 bases from J; bases unmatched to any gene: 16. The germline CDR1 and CDR2 sequences are SGHNT and YYREEE (reference sequence). The CDR3 is 18 amino acids. The CDR3 protein is CASSFGTGMSTRGETQYF. The CDR3 nucleotides are TGTGCCAGCAGCTTCGGGACAGGAATGTCCACGCGAGGAGAGACCCAGTACTTC.

A few counts support this clonotype. The chain has TRBV6-1 and TRBJ2-1; maybe TRBD2 (6 bases). CDR1 is MNHNS, CDR2 SASEGT, per germline. The V gene lost 6 bases and the J gene lost 10 bases, with 13 bases spanning the gap. This CDR3 region has 12 residues. In DNA form, the CDR3 reads TGTGCCAGCAGGTGGACTACCTTGGAGCAGTTCTTC. The encoded protein is CASRWTTLEQFF.

This clonotype was seen ten or more times. The rearrangement uses TRBV11-2 and TRBJ2-7; D uncertain. V lost 4 bases to trimming and J lost 3 bases, with 7 bases between them. Germline V gives CDR1 SGHAT, CDR2 FQNNGV. The CDR3 extends over 12 amino acids. The CDR3 sequence is CASSYLGYEQYF. DNA of the CDR3: TGTGCCAGCAGCTATCTGGGCTACGAGCAGTACTTC.

This clonotype showed up just a few times. The gene calls are TRBV3-1 and TRBJ2-1, with 9 bases lining up with TRBD2. J gave up 6 bases and V 0 bases, and 9 bases lay outside the gene matches. This CDR3 comprises 17 residues. From germline, CDR1 is LGHDT and CDR2 YNNKEL (reference sequence). The CDR3 loop is CASSQELVAGGPNEQFF. The CDR3 nucleotides read TGTGCCAGCAGCCAAGAACTGGTGGCGGGAGGGCCCAATGAGCAGTTCTTC.

In its sample, this clonotype was seen once. The chain is built from TRBV30 and TRBJ1-5, with 7 bases identical to TRBD1. Trimming took 0 bases from V and 7 from J; bases not matched to a gene: 12. The germline V gene encodes CDR1 GTSNPN and CDR2 SVGIG (reference sequence). This CDR3 has 16 amino acids. CDR3 DNA sequence: TGTGCCTGGAGTGTATTGGAGACAGGGAGTATGCAGCCCCAGCATTTT. Its translation: CAWSVLETGSMQPQHF.

This clonotype has a count of ten or more. The chain employs TRBV7-2 and TRBJ2-7; 7 nucleotides match TRBD1. V lost 7 bases and J lost 9; bases outside the gene matches: 12. This CDR3 contains 13 residues. Per germline, CDR1 SGHTA and CDR2 FQGNSA. The CDR3 loop is CASTGQAVLGQYF. CDR3 in DNA: TGTGCCAGCACCGGACAGGCCGTCTTGGGGCAGTACTTC. The full variable domain, with the rest looked up from reference TRBV7-2 and TRBJ2-7, is GAGVSQSPSNKVTEKGKDVELRCDPISGHTALYWYRQSLGQGLEFLIYFQGNSAPDKSGLPSDRFSAERTGGSVSTLTIQRTQQEDSAVYLCASTGQAVLGQYFGPGTRLTVT.

This clonotype came up a few times. J is TRBJ2-2 and V is TRBV18; D not resolved. This CDR3 is 15 amino acids long. V lost 2 bases and J 5 bases, leaving 12 bases between the germline ends. Germline V gives CDR1 KGHSH, CDR2 LQKENI. The CDR3 is CASSPISRKTGELFF. In DNA, the CDR3 is TGTGCCAGCTCACCAATCAGCAGGAAAACCGGGGAGCTGTTTTTT. Full variable domain (outside the CDR3, taken from reference TRBV18 and TRBJ2-2): NAGVMQNPRHLVRRRGQEARLRCSPMKGHSHVYWYRQLPEEGLKFMVYLQKENIIDESGMPKERFSAEFPKEGPSILRIQQVVRGDSAAYFCASSPISRKTGELFFGEGSRLTVL.

This clonotype was counted only a few times. The rearrangement uses TRBV28 and TRBJ2-1; TRBD2 is a possible D gene (5 bases). Germline V lookup: CDR1 MDHEN, CDR2 SYDVKM. Trimming shortened V by 10 bases and J by 5 bases, and 9 bases separated the two germline ends. CDR3 length equals 11 residues. This CDR3 is CATAGNNEQFF. In DNA, the CDR3 is TGTGCCACTGCCGGGAACAATGAGCAGTTCTTC.

This clonotype has just a few counts. The rearrangement joins TRBV15 to TRBJ2-2, with TRBD1 matching over 7 bases. V lost 1 base and J lost 0; bases outside the gene matches: 2. Germline CDR1 LNHNV, CDR2 YYDKDF (reference sequence). The CDR3 totals 16 residues. The DNA of the CDR3 is TGTGCCACCAGCAGAGCGGGGACAGCGAACACCGGGGAGCTGTTTTTT. This translates into CATSRAGTANTGELFF. Looking up the rest from reference TRBV15 and TRBJ2-2 gives the full variable domain: DAMVIQNPRYQVTQFGKPVTLSCSQTLNHNVMYWYQQKSSQAPKLLFHYYDKDFNNEADTPDNFQSRRPNTSFCFLDIRSPGLGDTAMYLCATSRAGTANTGELFFGEGSRLTVL.

This clonotype has just a few counts. The gene calls are TRBV7-2 and TRBJ2-2; TRBD2 matches 10 bases. The CDR3 contains 15 residues. Germline CDR1 reads SGHTA; CDR2 reads FQGNSA. Losses at the gene ends were 3 bases for V and 6 bases for J; bases not matched to a gene: 4. The CDR3 coding sequence is TGTGCCAGCAGCTTTGAACTAGCGGGACCCGGGGAGCTGTTTTTT. Translated, it gives CASSFELAGPGELFF.

This clonotype has more than one count but fewer than ten. The chain couples TRBV7-2 to TRBJ2-1, with 9 bases fitting TRBD1. CDR3 length: 14 residues. Germline loops: CDR1 SGHTA, CDR2 FQGNSA. The J segment lost 2 bases and the V segment lost 4 bases, leaving 0 bases of the junction unmatched. The CDR3 bases are TGTGCCAGCAGCTGGGACAGGGCCTACAATGAGCAGTTCTTC. Its protein product is CASSWDRAYNEQFF.

This clonotype came up a few times. The rearrangement joins TRBV4-2 to TRBJ2-1, with D perhaps matching TRBD1 (6 bases). CDR3 length: 16 residues. The germline V gene has CDR1 LGHNA and CDR2 YNFKEQ. Trimming cost V 5 bases and J 0 bases, with 14 bases left between them. CDR3 nucleotide sequence: TGTGCCAGCAGCGACGGCGACAGGAGCTCCTACAATGAGCAGTTCTTC. Residues: CASSDGDRSSYNEQFF.